A single sample is the source of the 15 T cell receptor beta chains below, sequenced in a study of blood T cell repertoires in COVID-19. The method was immunoSEQ multiplex PCR; TCRdb's version includes in-frame clones alone and lacks a portion of them. The sample shows about 300,000 clones, approximately 88% of them seen only once. The sequenced sample was peripheral blood. These receptors all stem from a man younger than 35 with active or convalescent COVID-19.

CDR3 in amino acids: CASSQDPQGGNSPLHF. CDR3 in DNA: TGCGCCAGCAGCCAAGACCCCCAGGGAGGTAATTCACCCCTCCACTTT. This sequence joins TRBV4-3 and TRBJ1-6; weak D call: TRBD1 (5 bases). CDR3 length: 16 amino acids. Germline assignment: CDR1 LGHNA and CDR2 YSLEER. Trimming took off 0 bases at V and 6 bases at J, with 12 bases between the two ends.

The gene calls are TRBV9 and TRBJ2-3, with D perhaps matching TRBD2 (6 bases). From germline, CDR1 is SGDLS and CDR2 YYNGEE. The CDR3 has 16 amino acids. The V end was cut by 0 bases, the J end by 1 base, with 12 bases between. Here the CDR3 reads CASSVARASGTDTQYF. CDR3 in DNA: TGTGCCAGCAGCGTAGCTAGAGCTAGCGGCACAGATACGCAGTATTTT.

The chain has TRBV11-2 and TRBJ1-2, with 7 bases that match TRBD1. Losses at the gene ends were 0 bases for V and 4 bases for J; bases not matched to a gene: 2. The CDR3 covers 14 residues. In germline, CDR1 is SGHAT, CDR2 FQNNGV. CDR3 sequence: CASSLDRTGYGYTF. As DNA, the CDR3 is TGTGCCAGCAGCTTAGACCGGACAGGCTATGGCTACACCTTC. Complete variable domain (other parts from reference TRBV11-2 and TRBJ1-2): EAGVAQSPRYKIIEKRQSVAFWCNPISGHATLYWYQQILGQGPKLLIQFQNNGVVDDSQLPKDRFSAERLKGVDSTLKIQPAKLEDSAVYLCASSLDRTGYGYTFGSGTRLTVV.

This chain uses TRBV7-8 with TRBJ2-5; TRBD2 agrees at 7 bases. Germline trimming cut 5 bases from V and 2 bases from J; bases unmatched to any gene: 17. This CDR3 region has 18 residues. Per germline, CDR1 SGHVS and CDR2 FQNEAQ. CDR3 DNA sequence: TGTGCCAGCAGCCCAGAGCCTTCTCGGGAGGCCGCGCAAGAGACCCAGTACTTC. As protein: CASSPEPSREAAQETQYF.

The chain couples TRBV5-4 to TRBJ2-3; tentatively, D is TRBD2 (5 bases). This CDR3 is 14 amino acids long. Deletions cut 4 bases from V and 5 bases from J, with 14 bases between. Germline CDR1 SGHNT, CDR2 YYREEE (reference sequence). The CDR3 here is CASSDDYRVDTQYF. The CDR3 region has the DNA TGTGCCAGCAGCGACGACTATCGGGTAGATACGCAGTATTTT.

This chain connects TRBV18 to TRBJ2-1, with TRBD1 matching 7 bases. CDR3 size: 14 residues. The V gene's germline CDR1 is KGHSH and CDR2 LQKENI. The V segment lost 4 bases and the J segment 7 bases; nucleotides outside the gene matches: 7. CDR3 in DNA: TGTGCCAGCTCACGACAAGGCAGGGGGAATGAGCAGTTCTTC. This sequence encodes CASSRQGRGNEQFF.

The CDR3 spells CASSSPGTGGGKLFF. CDR3 sequence (DNA): TGTGCCAGCAGTTCCCCCGGGACAGGGGGTGGAAAACTGTTTTTT. The V gene is TRBV6-5, the J gene TRBJ1-4, with 11 nucleotides matching TRBD1. The V segment lost 4 bases and the J segment 10 bases; nucleotides outside the gene matches: 8. CDR1 MNHEY and CDR2 SVGAGI come from the germline V gene. The CDR3 has 15 residues.

In its sample, this clone was seen once. The chain is built from TRBV6-1 and TRBJ1-3, with 9 bases matching TRBD1. The CDR3 sequence is 20 residues long. Germline loops: CDR1 MNHNS, CDR2 SASEGT. The ends lost 1 base at V and 4 bases at J; junction bases unmatched: 17. CDR3 nucleotides: TGTGCCAGCAGTGAAGTTTTAACCGGTCGTGGGGACAGGGACGGAAACACCATATATTTT. This sequence encodes CASSEVLTGRGDRDGNTIYF.

This chain uses TRBV28 with TRBJ2-1; TRBD2 matches 11 bases. CDR1 and CDR2 from the germline V gene are MDHEN and SYDVKM. The CDR3 runs to 17 residues. Germline trimming cut 1 base from V and 0 bases from J; bases unmatched to any gene: 2. In DNA form, the CDR3 reads TGTGCCAGCAGTTTATCTAGCGGGGGGAGCTCCTACAATGAGCAGTTCTTC. This translates into CASSLSSGGSSYNEQFF. Full variable domain (rest looked up from reference TRBV28 and TRBJ2-1): DVKVTQSSRYLVKRTGEKVFLECVQDMDHENMFWYRQDPGLGLRLIYFSYDVKMKEKGDIPEGYSVSREKKERFSLILESASTNQTSMYLCASSLSSGGSSYNEQFFGPGTRLTVL.

This clone was found once. This chain uses TRBV5-6 with TRBJ2-2; TRBD1 matches at 8 bases. V lost 4 bases to trimming and J lost 2 bases; unmatched junction nucleotides: 4. The CDR3 runs 15 residues. Germline values: CDR1 SGHDT, CDR2 YYEEEE. The CDR3 loop is CASSPGTGNTGELFF. The CDR3 nucleotides read TGTGCCAGCAGCCCTGGGACAGGAAACACCGGGGAGCTGTTTTTT.

The DNA of the CDR3 is TGCGCCAGCAGTGGAGGATCTAGCACAGATACGCAGTATTTT. Its translation is CASSGGSSTDTQYF. The chain links TRBV10-1 to TRBJ2-3; no reliable D call. The CDR3 extends over 14 amino acids. V was pared by 4 bases and J by 0 bases, with 8 bases between. The germline V gene encodes CDR1 WNHNN and CDR2 SYGVQD (reference sequence).

This sequence joins TRBV10-2 and TRBJ1-1; the match to TRBD1 covers 7 bases. This CDR3 has 11 amino acids. Germline loops: CDR1 WSHSY, CDR2 SAAADI. The ends lost 6 bases at V and 11 bases at J; junction bases unmatched: 6. CDR3 sequence (DNA): TGCGCCAGCAGCCCGACAGGGACGGCTTTCTTT. Its protein is CASSPTGTAFF.

The chain has TRBV5-1 and TRBJ2-7, with 8 bases aligning to TRBD1. This CDR3 comprises 16 residues. J lost 4 bases, V lost 0 bases, and 9 bases had no gene match. Germline loops: CDR1 SGHRS, CDR2 YFSETQ. In DNA form, the CDR3 reads TGCGCCAGCAGCTTGGCCTTTGGACAGGGAGAGTACGAGCAGTACTTC. This translates into CASSLAFGQGEYEQYF.

The chain uses TRBV5-5 and TRBJ1-1, with D uncertain. CDR3 length: 14 residues. Trimming pared 1 base from V and 1 base from J, leaving 8 bases between. Looked up from germline, CDR1 is SGHKS and CDR2 is YYEKEE (reference sequence). CDR3 DNA sequence: TGTGCCAGCAGCTTGCCGCCGGGGAACACTGAAGCTTTCTTT. Translation gives CASSLPPGNTEAFF.

Note on this clone: In the same sample, other DNA sequences code for this CDR3. For the CDR3, the DNA is TGTGCCAGCTCACCACGTACAGGGAGCCCCTACGAGCAGTACTTC. Its translation is CASSPRTGSPYEQYF. The chain couples TRBV18 to TRBJ2-7; tentative D call: TRBD1 (6 bases). This CDR3 has 15 residues. Looked up from germline, CDR1 is KGHSH and CDR2 is LQKENI. Between the trimmed V and J ends, which lost 1 base and 2 bases, there was a span of 12 bases.